This T cell receptor beta chain was sequenced in a study of cytomegalovirus exposure and HLA in healthy donors. Details on this clone: Its antigen is currently unknown.

General study results and limits: In a later analysis, HLA-associated beta chains showed higher expansion and lower generation probabilities than comparable chains. The number of N-insertions in an Asian-associated ancestry cluster was reportedly below the 666-donor mean in a later analysis.

V lost 4 bases, J lost 1 base, and 8 bases lay in between. Germline-derived CDR1 and CDR2 are SGDLS and YYNGEE. The CDR3 length is 14 residues. A multiplex PCR was run with 60 Vbeta primers and 13 Jbeta primers. Here immunoSEQ multiplex PCR was the method, and the copy in TCRdb shows in-frame clones only, minus some. This sample yields approximately 190,000 clones, of which more than 65% are seen a single time; over 3.5% belongs to the top ten. The sample was PBMCs. This clonotype was obtained from a man aged 45 to 65 in good health and CMV-seronegative. The chain is built from TRBV9 and TRBJ1-4, with unresolved D. DNA for the CDR3: TGTGCCAGCAGCAAGACGGGAACTAATGAAAAACTGTTTTTT. It yields the protein CASSKTGTNEKLFF. The full variable domain, completed using reference TRBV9 and TRBJ1-4, is DSGVTQTPKHLITATGQRVTLRCSPRSGDLSVYWYQQSLDQGLQFLIQYYNGEERAKGNILERFSAQQFPDLHSELNLSSLELGDSALYFCASSKTGTNEKLFFGSGTQLSVL.